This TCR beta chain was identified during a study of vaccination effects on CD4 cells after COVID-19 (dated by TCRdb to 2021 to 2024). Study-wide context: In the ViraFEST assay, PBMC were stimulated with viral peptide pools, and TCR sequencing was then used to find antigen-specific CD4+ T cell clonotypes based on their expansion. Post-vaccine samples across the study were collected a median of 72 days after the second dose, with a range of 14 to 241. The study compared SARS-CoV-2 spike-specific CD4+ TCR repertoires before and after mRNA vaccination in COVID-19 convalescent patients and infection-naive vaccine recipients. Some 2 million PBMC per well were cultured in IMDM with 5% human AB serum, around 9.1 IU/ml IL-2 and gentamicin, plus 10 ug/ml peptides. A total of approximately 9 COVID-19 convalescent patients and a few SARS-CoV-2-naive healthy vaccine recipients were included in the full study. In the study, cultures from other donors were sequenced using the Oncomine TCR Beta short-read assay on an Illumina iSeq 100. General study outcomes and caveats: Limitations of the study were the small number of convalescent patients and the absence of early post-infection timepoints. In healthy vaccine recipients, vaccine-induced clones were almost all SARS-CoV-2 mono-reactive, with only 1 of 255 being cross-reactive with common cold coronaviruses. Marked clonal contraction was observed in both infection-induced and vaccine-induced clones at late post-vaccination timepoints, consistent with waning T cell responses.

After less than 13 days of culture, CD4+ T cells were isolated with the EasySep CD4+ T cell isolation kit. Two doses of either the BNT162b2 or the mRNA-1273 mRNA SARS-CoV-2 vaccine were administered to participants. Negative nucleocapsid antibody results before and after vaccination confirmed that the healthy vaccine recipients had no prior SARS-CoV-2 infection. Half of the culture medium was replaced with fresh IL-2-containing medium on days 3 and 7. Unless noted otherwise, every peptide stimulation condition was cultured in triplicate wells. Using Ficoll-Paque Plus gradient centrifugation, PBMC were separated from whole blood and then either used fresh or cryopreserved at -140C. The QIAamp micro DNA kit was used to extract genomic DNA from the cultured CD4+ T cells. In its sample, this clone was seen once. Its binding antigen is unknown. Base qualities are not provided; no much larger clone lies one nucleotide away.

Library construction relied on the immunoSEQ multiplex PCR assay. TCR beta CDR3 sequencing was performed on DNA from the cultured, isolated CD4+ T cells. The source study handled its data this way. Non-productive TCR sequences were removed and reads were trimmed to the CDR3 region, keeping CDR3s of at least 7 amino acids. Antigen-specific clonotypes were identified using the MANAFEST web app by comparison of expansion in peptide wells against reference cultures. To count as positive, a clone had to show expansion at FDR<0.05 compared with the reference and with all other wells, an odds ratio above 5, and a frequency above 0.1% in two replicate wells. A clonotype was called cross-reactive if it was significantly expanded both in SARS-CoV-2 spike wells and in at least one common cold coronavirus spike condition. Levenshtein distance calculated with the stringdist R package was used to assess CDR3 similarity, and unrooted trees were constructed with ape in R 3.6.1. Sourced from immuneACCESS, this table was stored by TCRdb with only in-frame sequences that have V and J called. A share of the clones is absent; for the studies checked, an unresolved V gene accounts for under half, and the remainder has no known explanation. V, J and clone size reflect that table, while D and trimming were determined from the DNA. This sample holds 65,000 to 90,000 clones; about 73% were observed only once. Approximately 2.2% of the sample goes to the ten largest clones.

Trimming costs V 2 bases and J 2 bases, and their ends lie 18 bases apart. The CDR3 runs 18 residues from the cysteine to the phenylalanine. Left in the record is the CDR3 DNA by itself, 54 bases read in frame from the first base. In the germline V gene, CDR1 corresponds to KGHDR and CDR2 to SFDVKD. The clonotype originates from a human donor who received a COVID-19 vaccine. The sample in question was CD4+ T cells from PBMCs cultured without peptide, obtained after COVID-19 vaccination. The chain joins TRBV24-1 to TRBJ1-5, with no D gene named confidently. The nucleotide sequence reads TGTGCCACCAGTGATTCCGCCAGGAAGGGCGGGGGCAATCAGCCCCAGCATTTT. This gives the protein CATSDSARKGGGNQPQHF.